The 2 T cell receptor beta chains presented below share a single source sample, sequenced in a study of blood T cell repertoires in COVID-19. Clones were sequenced by immunoSEQ multiplex PCR, and TCRdb holds only the in-frame ones, with some missing. The sample has some 200,000 clones, approximately 87% seen once. Input material: peripheral blood. These receptors all stem from a woman younger than 30 who had recovered from COVID-19.

V and J are TRBV28 and TRBJ2-1; TRBD1 matches 10 bases. Germline trimming cut 6 bases from V and 8 bases from J; bases unmatched to any gene: 4. CDR3 length: 13 residues. The germline gives CDR1 MDHEN, CDR2 SYDVKM. The CDR3 bases are TGTGCCAGCAGATCCGGGACAGGGGATGAGCAGTTCTTC. It encodes CASRSGTGDEQFF.

This chain links TRBV7-9 with TRBJ2-7, with D possibly TRBD1 on 6 matching bases. Trimming cost V 8 bases and J 6 bases, with 11 bases left between them. Per the germline V gene, CDR1 is SEHNR and CDR2 is FQNEAQ (reference sequence). The CDR3 spans 11 residues. The CDR3 DNA sequence: TGTGCCAGCGAGGGGGTGGGCGAGCAGTACTTC. This encodes CASEGVGEQYF.